This TCR beta chain was found in a study of T cells after posttransplantation cyclophosphamide. Sequenced by immunoSEQ multiplex PCR; TCRdb stores in-frame clones only, minus some. The repertoire holds more than 9,500 clones, with 80% to 95% as singletons. Busulfan-fludarabine conditioning, marrow transplant, and cyclophosphamide on days +3 and +4 were administered. Germline values: CDR1 SGHRS, CDR2 YFSETQ. CDR3 length: 15 residues. Trimming at V came to 5 bases and at J to 5 bases, leaving 9 bases not matched to a gene. The rearrangement links TRBV5-1 to TRBJ2-2; 7 bases align to TRBD1. The sequencing here drew on PBMCs, taken after allogeneic stem cell transplant with posttransplant cyclophosphamide. The source is a female patient between 25 and 45 years old who received an allogeneic stem cell transplant from an unrelated donor, was CMV-positive, and had no GVHD. The graft donor may be the source of some T cells. The CDR3 DNA sequence: TGCGCCAGCAGACCGGGGACAGTTGGGACCGGGGAGCTGTTTTTT. Translated: CASRPGTVGTGELFF.